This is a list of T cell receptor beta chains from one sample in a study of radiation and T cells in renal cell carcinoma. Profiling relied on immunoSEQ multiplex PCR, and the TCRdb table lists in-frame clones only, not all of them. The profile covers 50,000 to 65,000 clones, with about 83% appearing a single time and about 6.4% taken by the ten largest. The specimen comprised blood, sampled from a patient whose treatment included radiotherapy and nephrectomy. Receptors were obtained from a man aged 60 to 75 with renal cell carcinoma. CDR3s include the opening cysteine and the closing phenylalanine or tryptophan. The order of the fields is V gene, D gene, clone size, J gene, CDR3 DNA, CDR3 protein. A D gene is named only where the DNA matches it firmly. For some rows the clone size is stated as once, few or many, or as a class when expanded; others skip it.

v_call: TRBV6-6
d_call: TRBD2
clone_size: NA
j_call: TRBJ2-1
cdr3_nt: TGTGCCAGCAGTCCGACTAGCGGGAGAGGTGAGCAGTTCTTC
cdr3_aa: CASSPTSGRGEQFF

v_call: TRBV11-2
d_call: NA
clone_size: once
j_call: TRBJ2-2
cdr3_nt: TGTGCCAGCAGCTTAGCCGGGCGGGGAACCGGGGAGCTGTTTTTT
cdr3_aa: CASSLAGRGTGELFF

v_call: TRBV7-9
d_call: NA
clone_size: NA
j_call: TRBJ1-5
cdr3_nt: TGTGCCAGCAGCTTATCAGGGGCGGGTCCGCCCCAGCATTTT
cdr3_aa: CASSLSGAGPPQHF

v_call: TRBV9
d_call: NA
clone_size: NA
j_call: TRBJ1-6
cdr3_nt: TGTGCCAGCAGCCCAAGGGGAGAGAGGCGGTCACCCCTCCACTTT
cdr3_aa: CASSPRGERRSPLHF

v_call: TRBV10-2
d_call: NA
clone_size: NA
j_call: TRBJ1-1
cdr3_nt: TGCGCCAGCAGGACTACAGGGCCGAACACTGAAGCTTTCTTT
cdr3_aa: CASRTTGPNTEAFF

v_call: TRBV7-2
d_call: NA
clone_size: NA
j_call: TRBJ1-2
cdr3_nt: TGTGCCAGCAGCTTATCGATAGACAGACTGTATGGCTACACCTTC
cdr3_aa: CASSLSIDRLYGYTF

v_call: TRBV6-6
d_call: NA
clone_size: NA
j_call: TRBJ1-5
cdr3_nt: TGTGCCAGCGGTTTAGGGTGGGATCAGCCCCAGCATTTT
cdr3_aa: CASGLGWDQPQHF

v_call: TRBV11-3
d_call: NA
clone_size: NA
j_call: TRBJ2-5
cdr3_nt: TGTGCCAGCAGTCCGAATGGGCTAGCCCAAGAGACCCAGTACTTC
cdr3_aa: CASSPNGLAQETQYF

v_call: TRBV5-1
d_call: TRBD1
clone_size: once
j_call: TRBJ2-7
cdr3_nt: TGCGCCAGCAGCTTGGGTGACAGGGGGCGCTTCCACGAGCAGTACTTC
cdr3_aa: CASSLGDRGRFHEQYF

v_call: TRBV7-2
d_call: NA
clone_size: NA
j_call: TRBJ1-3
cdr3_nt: TGTGCCAGCAGCAAGGAAGGGGCTACTGGAAACACCATATATTTT
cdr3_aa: CASSKEGATGNTIYF

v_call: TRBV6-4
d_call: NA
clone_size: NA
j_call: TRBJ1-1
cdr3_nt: TGTGCCAGCAGTGATTACAGCAGGAACACTGAAGCTTTCTTT
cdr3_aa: CASSDYSRNTEAFF

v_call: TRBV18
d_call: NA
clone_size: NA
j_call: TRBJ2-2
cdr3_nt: TGTGCCAGCTCACCCGGACAGTACTCGAACACCGGGGAGCTGTTTTTT
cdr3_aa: CASSPGQYSNTGELFF

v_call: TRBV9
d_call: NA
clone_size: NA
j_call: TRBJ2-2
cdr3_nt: TGTGCCAGCAGCGTAGGACAGGACCCCGGGGAGCTGTTTTTT
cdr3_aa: CASSVGQDPGELFF

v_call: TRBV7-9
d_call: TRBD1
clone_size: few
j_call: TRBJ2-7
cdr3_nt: TGTGCCAGCAGCTCCGGGACAGGGTCCCTCGAGCAGTACTTC
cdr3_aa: CASSSGTGSLEQYF